This passage covers 8 T cell receptor beta chains from one sample sequenced in a study of T-cell reconstitution after alpha-beta-depleted transplantation in children. Unique molecular identifiers tagged the TCRbeta library. MiXCR was run by TCRdb on the PCR reads, yielding one entry per CDR3 protein. The repertoire includes about 500,000 distinct CDR3 sequences, 30% to 35% of them detected once, and approximately 2.3% sits in the top ten. The sample was PBMCs from the stem cell graft donor, taken from the stem cell graft. Every receptor here comes from a human donor who donated a stem cell graft to a child with aplastic anemia.

Only a few counts were recorded for this clonotype. This sequence joins TRBV9 and TRBJ2-5; D is unresolved. Trimming removed 4 bases from V and 5 bases from J, with 15 bases in between. The CDR3 has 14 residues. Germline V lookup: CDR1 SGDLS, CDR2 YYNGEE. CDR3 nucleotides: TGTGCCAGCAGCCCTGATTTTAGGGTGGAGACCCAGTACTTC. It is translated as CASSPDFRVETQYF.

The chain combines TRBV6-1 with TRBJ1-1, with D maybe TRBD1 (5 bases). There are 14 residues in the CDR3. Looked up from germline, CDR1 is MNHNS and CDR2 is SASEGT. V was shortened by 6 bases and J by 2 bases, with 13 bases between the two germline ends. The DNA for the CDR3 is TGTGCCAGCAGCTCAGGGCAAATAAACACTGAAGCTTTCTTT. Translation gives CASSSGQINTEAFF.

The chain recombines TRBV4-3 with TRBJ2-3; D is perhaps TRBD1 (6 bases). The CDR3 length is 16 residues. The V and J ends lost 3 bases and 4 bases respectively, with 17 bases between them. The germline CDR1 and CDR2 sequences are LGHNA and YSLEER. CDR3 region: CASSQGTGILSDTQYF. The CDR3 nucleotides read TGCGCCAGCAGCCAGGGAACAGGGATCTTATCAGATACGCAGTATTTT.

The table lists this clonotype with many counts. The J gene is TRBJ1-2, the V gene TRBV20-1, with TRBD1 as a possible D gene (5 bases). The CDR3 spans 13 residues. Trimming left V 2 bases short and J 8 bases short, with 15 bases between. The germline CDR1 and CDR2 sequences are DFQATT and SNEGSKA (reference sequence). CDR3 region: CSARTSWGWGYTF. The DNA of the CDR3 is TGCAGTGCTAGAACGTCATGGGGGTGGGGCTACACCTTC.

This clonotype has only a few counts. The rearrangement uses TRBV12-3 or TRBV12-4 and TRBJ1-2, with 7 bases matching TRBD1. V lost 7 bases to trimming and J lost 8 bases; unmatched junction nucleotides: 7. The CDR3 extends over 12 amino acids. CDR3 bases: TGTGCCAGCACATACAGGGGAGGCGGCTACACCTTC. It codes for CASTYRGGGYTF.

This clonotype showed up just a few times. This rearrangement joins TRBV20-1 to TRBJ1-1; D is undetermined. Germline V lookup: CDR1 DFQATT, CDR2 SNEGSKA (reference sequence). The CDR3 loop spans 12 amino acids. The V end was cut by 1 base, the J end by 6 bases, with 9 bases between. This chain's CDR3 is CSARVQSPEAFF. In DNA form, the CDR3 reads TGCAGTGCTAGAGTCCAAAGCCCTGAAGCTTTCTTT.

J is TRBJ1-1 and V is TRBV29-1, with 12 bases that match TRBD1. Germline V gene sequence: CDR1 SQVTM, CDR2 ANQGSEA. This CDR3 region has 15 residues. After removal of 6 bases from V and 4 bases from J, the junction contained 9 bases not matched to a gene. The CDR3 bases are TGCAGCGTGCGTCCCGGGACAGGGGGCTTCACTGAAGCTTTCTTT. Protein product: CSVRPGTGGFTEAFF.

V gene TRBV6-2 or TRBV6-3 combines with J gene TRBJ2-1, with unresolved D. The CDR3 has 15 residues. Deletions cut 2 bases from V and 5 bases from J, with 13 bases between. The germline V gene has CDR1 MNHEY and CDR2 SVGEGT. The CDR3 spells CASSYDGRTNNEQFF. The DNA for the CDR3 is TGTGCCAGCAGTTACGATGGGCGGACCAACAATGAGCAGTTCTTC.